The source of this TCR beta chain is a study of blood T cell repertoires in COVID-19. Overall study context: Acute and convalescent COVID-19 samples came from the United States, Italy and Spain. Sample material is recorded as cDNA or gDNA derived from T cells, B-cell-depleted T cells, or PBMCs.

As processed by the authors: Amplifying reference gene primers gave estimates of nucleated cell counts. Produced via immunoSEQ multiplex PCR; TCRdb's table is partial and in-frame only. V, J and clone size derive from that table, while D and trimming were established from the DNA sequence. The repertoire includes 200,000 to 250,000 clones, over 75% of them detected once, and around 13% sits in the top ten. Germline CDR1 reads LGHDT; CDR2 reads YNNKEL (reference sequence). This CDR3 is 13 amino acids long. V was pared by 5 bases and J by 3 bases, with 2 bases of the junction left unmatched. The receptor's source is a human donor in a cohort sampled during active COVID-19. V gene TRBV3-1 (or the pseudogene TRBV3-2) combines with J gene TRBJ1-1; TRBD1 aligns across 8 bases. Specimen: peripheral blood. CDR3 nucleotides: TGTGCCAGCAGCAAGACAGGGGACACTGAAGCTTTCTTT. This gives the protein CASSKTGDTEAFF.